This T cell receptor beta chain was documented in a study of beta chain features in type 1 diabetes. Isolation of CD4+ naive, central memory, regulatory and stem cell-like memory cells was achieved by sorting via CD45RO/CCR7/CD25/CD127/CD95/CD27. Each sorted population was over 98% pure. cDNA synthesis used the whole RNA isolate, giving expressed TCRB sequences. The assay was immunoSEQ multiplex PCR, and TCRdb's table has in-frame clones only and misses some. The table records approximately 470,000 clones, around 30% of them present only once. General observations from the study: Moderate but significant shortening of TCRB CDR3s was recorded in all four CD4+ subsets from Type 1 diabetes patients.

Notes on this clone: Its matching antigen is unknown.

This TCR was sampled from a man aged 18 to 29 in good health. Sample: naive CD4+ T cells from blood.

The CDR3 loop reads CSVERGNTIYF. The CDR3 DNA sequence: TGCAGCGTTGAGAGAGGAAACACCATATATTTT. This chain links TRBV29-1 with TRBJ1-3; D is unclear. The CDR3 is 11 amino acids. Germline assignment: CDR1 SQVTM and CDR2 ANQGSEA. Between the trimmed V and J ends, which lost 3 bases and 4 bases, there was a span of 4 bases.